This T cell receptor beta chain came from a study of cytomegalovirus exposure and HLA in healthy donors. PCR involved 60 Vbeta and 13 Jbeta primers. This table comes from immunoSEQ multiplex PCR, and its TCRdb copy is limited to in-frame clones, with some not included. The table records tens of thousands of clones, around four fifths of them present only once. This clone has just a few counts. The TCR sequence derives from a man in his fifties in good health and CMV-seropositive. Specimen: PBMCs.

CDR3: CASKGTALNQPQHF. CDR3 nucleotide sequence: TGTGCCAGTAAGGGGACAGCCCTCAATCAGCCCCAGCATTTT. The chain uses TRBV19 and TRBJ1-5; 7 nucleotides line up with TRBD1. The CDR3 extends over 14 amino acids. V trimming: 7 bases; J trimming: 3 bases; junction bases outside the gene matches: 6. Germline CDR1 and CDR2: LNHDA and SQIVND (reference sequence).